Each of the 27 T cell receptor beta chains below was sequenced from the same sample in a study of cytomegalovirus exposure and HLA in healthy donors. Vbeta (60) and Jbeta (13) primers were used in the PCR. Profiling relied on immunoSEQ multiplex PCR, and the TCRdb table lists in-frame clones only, not all of them. The sample lists 150,000 to 200,000 clones; roughly 80% were seen once. Input material: PBMCs. These receptors all come from a female donor in good health and CMV-seronegative.

The chain joins TRBV23-1 to TRBJ1-1; D is undetermined. TRBV23-1 is treated as an ORF (open reading frame) with a function not yet certain. V lost 0 bases and J lost 6, with 8 bases in between. There are 13 residues in the CDR3. CDR3 residues: CASSQSLGAEAFF. Written as DNA, the CDR3 is TGCGCCAGCAGTCAATCGTTGGGCGCTGAAGCTTTCTTT.

In its sample, this clone was seen once. This sequence joins TRBV5-6 and TRBJ2-5; the match to TRBD2 covers 7 bases. The CDR3 is 18 amino acids. J lost 5 bases, V lost 4 bases, and 20 bases had no gene match. The germline CDR1 and CDR2 sequences are SGHDT and YYEEEE. DNA for the CDR3: TGTGCCAGCAGCCCACCCCCGGGGGAGGGGCCAAATGGGGAGACCCAGTACTTC. It encodes CASSPPPGEGPNGETQYF.

Only a few counts were recorded for this clone. The rearrangement links TRBV7-8 to TRBJ1-1; no clear D. The CDR3 extends over 14 amino acids. With 1 base removed from V and 1 base from J, the gap between germline ends came to 7 bases. The germline CDR1 and CDR2 sequences are SGHVS and FQNEAQ. The CDR3 region is CASSLVAGNTEAFF. The CDR3 DNA sequence: TGTGCCAGCAGCTTAGTGGCGGGGAACACTGAAGCTTTCTTT.

This clone occurred a few times. The chain carries TRBV19 and TRBJ1-5; TRBD1 matches at 7 bases. Germline V lookup: CDR1 LNHDA, CDR2 SQIVND (reference sequence). The CDR3 spans 16 residues. Unmatched junction bases numbered 7, after V lost 3 bases and J lost 2 bases. The CDR3 DNA reads TGTGCCAGTAGTATCTCCCTTAGGGGGCGCAATCAGCCCCAGCATTTT. It encodes CASSISLRGRNQPQHF.

The chain carries TRBV6-1 and TRBJ1-6, with 8 bases matching TRBD1. The CDR3 totals 16 residues. With 2 bases clipped from V and 7 bases from J, the junction kept 7 bases outside the gene matches. Germline V CDR1 and CDR2: MNHNS, SASEGT. The chain's CDR3 is CASSEIPGQENSPLHF. The CDR3 DNA is TGTGCCAGCAGTGAAATCCCGGGACAGGAGAATTCACCCCTCCACTTT.

The CDR3, as DNA: TGTGCCTGGAGCTCCGGACAGGTTAATCAGCCCCAGCATTTT. Amino acid sequence: CAWSSGQVNQPQHF. The gene calls are TRBV30 and TRBJ1-5; 7 nucleotides agree with TRBD1. The CDR3 runs 14 residues. CDR1 is GTSNPN, CDR2 SVGIG, per germline (reference sequence). The ends lost 3 bases at V and 4 bases at J; junction bases unmatched: 6.

This clone was detected a few times. The chain couples TRBV30 to TRBJ1-1, with 9 bases that match TRBD1. The CDR3 has 13 residues. Trimming at V came to 3 bases and at J to 4 bases, leaving 3 bases not matched to a gene. Germline lookup yields CDR1 GTSNPN and CDR2 SVGIG (reference sequence). In DNA, the CDR3 is TGTGCCTGGAGACTGACAGGGGGCACTGAAGCTTTCTTT. This encodes CAWRLTGGTEAFF. Full variable domain (rest looked up from reference TRBV30 and TRBJ1-1): SQTIHQWPATLVQPVGSPLSLECTVEGTSNPNLYWYRQAAGRGLQLLFYSVGIGQISSEVPQNLSASRPQDRQFILSSKKLLLSDSGFYLCAWRLTGGTEAFFGQGTRLTVV.

The genes are TRBV18 and TRBJ1-5; D is possibly TRBD1 (5 bases). Germline values: CDR1 KGHSH, CDR2 LQKENI. The CDR3 consists of 14 residues. V lost 3 bases and J lost 5, with 11 bases in between. The CDR3 DNA follows: TGTGCCAGCTCACCCGAACAGGTGCATCAGCCCCAGCATTTT. It yields the protein CASSPEQVHQPQHF. Full variable domain (rest looked up from reference TRBV18 and TRBJ1-5): NAGVMQNPRHLVRRRGQEARLRCSPMKGHSHVYWYRQLPEEGLKFMVYLQKENIIDESGMPKERFSAEFPKEGPSILRIQQVVRGDSAAYFCASSPEQVHQPQHFGDGTRLSIL.

This clone appeared a few times. The rearrangement uses TRBV30 and TRBJ2-1; the match to TRBD1 covers 12 bases. Losses at the gene ends were 2 bases for V and 7 bases for J; bases not matched to a gene: 3. The germline V gene has CDR1 GTSNPN and CDR2 SVGIG (reference sequence). The CDR3 runs to 14 residues. CDR3 residues: CAWSPGQGANEQFF. As DNA, the CDR3 is TGTGCCTGGAGTCCGGGACAGGGGGCGAATGAGCAGTTCTTC.

The chain couples TRBV28 to TRBJ2-1; 8 positions agree with TRBD1. Germline loops: CDR1 MDHEN, CDR2 SYDVKM. The trim removed 1 base at V and 3 bases at J, leaving 2 bases unmatched. This CDR3 is 15 amino acids long. The CDR3 is CASSLSGQVYNEQFF. The CDR3 nucleotides are TGTGCCAGCAGTTTATCGGGACAGGTCTACAATGAGCAGTTCTTC.

The genes are TRBV7-2 and TRBJ2-3, with TRBD2 matching 9 bases. Germline V gives CDR1 SGHTA, CDR2 FQGNSA. J was trimmed by 4 bases and V by 1 base; bases with no gene match: 0. There are 14 residues in the CDR3. The CDR3 bases are TGTGCCAGCAGCTTAGTAGCGGGAGCAGATACGCAGTATTTT. Protein: CASSLVAGADTQYF.

The V gene is TRBV7-3, the J gene TRBJ2-5; 8 nucleotides match TRBD1. After removal of 0 bases from V and 4 bases from J, the junction contained 4 bases not matched to a gene. The CDR3 is 15 amino acids. Germline CDR1 reads SGHTA; CDR2 reads FQGTGA. The CDR3 DNA reads as TGTGCCAGCAGCTTAACCGTTGGGACAGGAGAGACCCAGTACTTC. Protein: CASSLTVGTGETQYF.

The chain couples TRBV6-6 to TRBJ2-7, with D possibly being TRBD2 (5 bases). The CDR3 runs 14 residues. Trimming pared 6 bases from V and 3 bases from J, leaving 15 bases between. The germline gives CDR1 MNHNY, CDR2 SVGAGI (reference sequence). CDR3 amino acids: CASSPPGEGYEQYF. In DNA form, the CDR3 reads TGTGCCAGCAGCCCCCCCGGGGAAGGCTACGAGCAGTACTTC.

This clone appeared a few times. The rearrangement joins TRBV7-9 to TRBJ1-1, with 8 bases fitting TRBD1. Trimming at V came to 4 bases and at J to 1 base, leaving 5 bases not matched to a gene. CDR1 SEHNR and CDR2 FQNEAQ come from the germline V gene (reference sequence). This CDR3 is built from 15 residues. This CDR3 reads CASSSEDRENTEAFF. CDR3 bases: TGTGCCAGCAGCTCCGAGGACAGGGAGAACACTGAAGCTTTCTTT. The full variable domain, completed using reference TRBV7-9 and TRBJ1-1, is DTGVSQNPRHKITKRGQNVTFRCDPISEHNRLYWYRQTLGQGPEFLTYFQNEAQLEKSRLLSDRFSAERPKGSFSTLEIQRTEQGDSAMYLCASSSEDRENTEAFFGQGTRLTVV.

The chain has TRBV6-5 and TRBJ2-5; TRBD1 matches at 8 bases. Germline V gene sequence: CDR1 MNHEY, CDR2 SVGAGI. Germline trimming cut 2 bases from V and 2 bases from J; bases unmatched to any gene: 4. The CDR3 runs 15 residues. The CDR3 is CASSYTTGVQETQYF. The CDR3 DNA sequence: TGTGCCAGCAGTTACACGACAGGGGTACAAGAGACCCAGTACTTC.

This clone has more than one count but fewer than ten. The chain combines TRBV6-6 with TRBJ2-5; TRBD1 agrees at 10 bases. The J call is in doubt because the DNA end fits TRBJ2-7 better. This CDR3 region has 14 residues. The germline CDR1 and CDR2 sequences are MNHNY and SVGAGI (reference sequence). The CDR3 region has the DNA TGTGCCAGCAGTCAGGGACAGGGGAGGTACGAGCAGTACTTC. This sequence encodes CASSQGQGRYEQYF.

This clone appeared a few times. V is TRBV9 and J is TRBJ1-3, with unresolved D. Looked up from germline, CDR1 is SGDLS and CDR2 is YYNGEE. Trimming removed 2 bases at V and 2 bases at J, with 11 bases between. The CDR3 is 15 amino acids. This chain's CDR3 is CASSVGVSPGNTIYF. The CDR3 DNA is TGTGCCAGCAGCGTCGGGGTAAGCCCTGGAAACACCATATATTTT.

The chain employs TRBV6-1 and TRBJ1-6; D is undetermined. The CDR3 is 14 amino acids. Deletions cut 3 bases from V and 10 bases from J, with 13 bases between. CDR1 and CDR2 from the germline V gene are MNHNS and SASEGT. In DNA form, the CDR3 reads TGTGCCAGCAGTGAGGAGGGTACCTACTCACCCCTCCACTTT. It specifies CASSEEGTYSPLHF.

The chain is built from TRBV10-3 and TRBJ1-5; D is perhaps TRBD1 (5 bases). Trimming removed 0 bases from V and 6 bases from J, with 15 bases in between. From germline, CDR1 is ENHRY and CDR2 SYGVKD. The CDR3 loop spans 16 amino acids. The CDR3: CAISESNQGGAQPQHF. CDR3 nucleotide sequence: TGTGCCATCAGTGAGTCGAATCAGGGAGGGGCTCAGCCCCAGCATTTT.

The rearrangement joins TRBV28 to TRBJ1-4; D not resolved. The germline V and J ends were trimmed by 6 bases and 0 bases, with 14 bases remaining between them. Germline loops: CDR1 MDHEN, CDR2 SYDVKM. The CDR3 sequence is 16 residues long. The CDR3 sequence: CASSLYEAATNEKLFF. CDR3 coding DNA: TGTGCCAGCAGCCTTTATGAGGCAGCAACTAATGAAAAACTGTTTTTT.

The rearrangement links TRBV9 to TRBJ2-3, with D perhaps TRBD2 (5 bases). CDR3 length: 14 residues. V lost 2 bases to trimming and J lost 3 bases, with 10 bases between them. The germline gives CDR1 SGDLS, CDR2 YYNGEE. CDR3 nucleotide sequence: TGTGCCAGCAGCGTGGAGGACGGGACAGATACGCAGTATTTT. Translated, it gives CASSVEDGTDTQYF.

This clone was seen more than once but under ten times. The chain recombines TRBV27 with TRBJ1-1; D remains ambiguous. This CDR3 spans 14 amino acids. Germline V gives CDR1 MNHEY, CDR2 SMNVEV (reference sequence). Trimming pared 0 bases from V and 8 bases from J, leaving 13 bases between. Here the CDR3 reads CASSLSAANSEAFF. In DNA, the CDR3 is TGTGCCAGCAGTTTATCGGCAGCTAATAGCGAAGCTTTCTTT.

Comments on this clone: Compared with germline, one end of the junction differs, possibly owing to a read error. The chain uses TRBV7-9 and TRBJ2-7; D ambiguous. Germline lookup yields CDR1 SEHNR and CDR2 FQNEAQ (reference sequence). The CDR3 extends over 12 amino acids. CDR3 in DNA: TGTTCCAGCAGCAATCCAGGTTACGAGCAGTACTTC. Amino acid sequence: CSSSNPGYEQYF.

The rearrangement joins TRBV6-1 to TRBJ2-5, with TRBD2 identical over 10 bases. The DNA end is a closer match to TRBJ2-7, so the J assignment may be wrong. The CDR3 is 15 residues long. Looked up from germline, CDR1 is MNHNS and CDR2 is SASEGT. CDR3: CASRLAGGDSYEQYF. DNA of the CDR3: TGTGCCAGCAGATTAGCGGGAGGCGACTCCTACGAGCAGTACTTC.

As DNA, the CDR3 is TGCAGTGCTAGCGAGCGGGCTGAAGCTTTCTTT. Translated, it gives CSASERAEAFF. J is TRBJ1-1 and V is TRBV20-1; D gene ambiguous. The CDR3 consists of 11 residues. Germline lookup yields CDR1 DFQATT and CDR2 SNEGSKA (reference sequence). V lost 3 bases to trimming and J lost 6 bases, with 8 bases between them.

The chain recombines TRBV4-1 with TRBJ1-5; 9 nucleotides align to TRBD1. With V trimmed by 3 bases and J by 7 bases, 7 bases remained unmatched. Germline V gene lookup returns CDR1 MGHRA and CDR2 YSYEKL. This CDR3 spans 15 amino acids. CDR3 nucleotide sequence: TGCGCCAGCAGCCAGGGGGACAGGGCGGGGCAGCCCCAGCATTTT. Protein product: CASSQGDRAGQPQHF.

For this clone: Sequence at one end of the junction differs from germline and may be a read error. The chain is built from TRBV27 and TRBJ1-4, with D possibly TRBD1 on 5 matching bases. Germline V gene lookup returns CDR1 MNHEY and CDR2 SMNVEV (reference sequence). This CDR3 contains 15 residues. The DNA of the CDR3 is TGTGCCAGCAGTTTATGGGGCAGGAGTAATGAAAACCTGTTTTTT. Its translation: CASSLWGRSNENLFF.